A selection of T cell receptor beta chains follows, all from one sample in a study of blood T cell repertoires in COVID-19. The table came from immunoSEQ multiplex PCR; TCRdb's copy has only in-frame clones and leaves some out. The sample records about 300,000 clones, around 92% being singletons. The specimen was peripheral blood. All receptors derive from a man between 18 and 35 years old who had recovered from COVID-19. Each CDR3 is given with its conserved first and last residue. D genes are given only for firm matches. Not all rows give a size; the values are once, few, many and, for expanded clones, a class.

TRBJ2-7 - - TRBV6-6 CASISTGPANEQYF TGTGCCAGCATTTCTACAGGGCCGGCGAACGAGCAGTACTTC
TRBJ2-4 TRBD1 - TRBV3-1/TRBV3-2 CASSRTGGAKNIQYF TGTGCCAGCAGCCGGACAGGGGGGGCCAAAAACATTCAGTACTTC
TRBJ2-7 TRBD1 - TRBV7-2 CASSQHGRDRGYEQYF TGTGCCAGCAGCCAACACGGCCGGGACAGGGGCTACGAGCAGTACTTC
TRBJ2-3 TRBD2 - TRBV7-7 CASSPVGLAGNTDTQYF TGTGCTAGCAGCCCCGTGGGGCTAGCGGGGAACACAGATACGCAGTATTTT
TRBJ2-1 - - TRBV4-3 CASSQDQQRDNEQFF TGCGCCAGCAGCCAAGATCAGCAGCGGGACAATGAGCAGTTCTTC
TRBJ2-7 - few TRBV13 CASSHRTEGSYEQYF TGTGCCAGCAGCCATCGGACGGAGGGGTCCTACGAGCAGTACTTC
TRBJ2-5 - - TRBV6-6 CASSWGRETQYF TGTGCCAGCAGTTGGGGGCGAGAGACCCAGTACTTC
TRBJ2-3 - - TRBV12-5 CASASWALRDTQYF TGTGCTAGTGCCTCGTGGGCATTACGAGATACGCAGTATTTT
TRBJ2-2 TRBD1 - TRBV5-4 CASSLRDRVTGELFF TGTGCCAGCAGCTTGAGGGACAGGGTCACCGGGGAGCTGTTTTTT
TRBJ2-1 - - TRBV11-2 CASSLSSEVSYNEQFF TGTGCCAGCAGCTTATCGTCGGAGGTCTCCTACAATGAGCAGTTCTTC
TRBJ1-1 TRBD1 - TRBV19 CASSVGQGAAEAFF TGTGCCAGTAGTGTAGGACAGGGGGCTGCTGAAGCTTTCTTT
TRBJ2-7 TRBD1 once TRBV27 CASSLFGGQGGRYEQYF TGTGCCAGCAGTTTATTTGGGGGACAGGGTGGGAGATACGAGCAGTACTTC
TRBJ2-5 TRBD2 - TRBV10-3 CAISGSSGGKETQYF TGTGCCATCAGTGGCTCGAGCGGGGGAAAAGAGACCCAGTACTTC
TRBJ2-7 - - TRBV10-3 CAISRQDTSYEQYF TGTGCCATCAGCCGGCAAGACACCTCCTACGAGCAGTACTTC
TRBJ1-4 - - TRBV3-1/TRBV3-2 CASSQDKADNEKLFF TGTGCCAGCAGCCAAGATAAGGCGGATAATGAAAAACTGTTTTTT
TRBJ1-1 - - TRBV12-3/TRBV12-4 CASLWTMNTEAFF TGTGCCAGCTTATGGACTATGAACACTGAAGCTTTCTTT
TRBJ1-2 - - TRBV28 CASSLPGANLYGYTF TGTGCCAGCAGCCTGCCAGGGGCCAACCTATATGGCTACACCTTC
TRBJ1-2 - - TRBV4-1 CASSQDWGGTGYTF TGCGCCAGCAGCCAAGATTGGGGGGGTACTGGCTACACCTTC
TRBJ1-5 - - TRBV12-3/TRBV12-4 CASRHDGNQPQHF TGTGCCAGCAGACACGACGGGAATCAGCCCCAGCATTTT
TRBJ1-1 - - TRBV6-6 CASRMDRNTEAFF TGTGCCAGCAGAATGGACAGGAACACTGAAGCTTTCTTT
TRBJ1-2 TRBD1 few TRBV2 CASTRQGANYGYTF TGTGCCAGCACCCGACAGGGGGCCAACTATGGCTACACCTTC
TRBJ2-2 - - TRBV11-2 CASSKLLMGGRGNTGELFF TGTGCCAGCAGCAAACTCTTAATGGGGGGACGCGGAAACACCGGGGAGCTGTTTTTT
TRBJ2-2 TRBD2 - TRBV4-2 CASSGTSGSNTGELFF TGTGCCAGCAGCGGGACTAGCGGCTCGAACACCGGGGAGCTGTTTTTT
TRBJ1-4 TRBD1 - TRBV5-8 CASDRTGKAKLFF TGTGCCAGCGACCGGACAGGGAAAGCAAAACTGTTTTTT